These 21 T cell receptor beta chains share one sample of origin, sequenced in a study of vaccination and CD4 T cells after COVID-19. Treatment meaning: roughly 11-day PBMC culture with coronavirus spike peptide pools or control peptides (ViraFEST assay). Their antigens remain unidentified. With the Oncomine TCR Beta short-read assay, DNA from cultured CD4+ T cells was sequenced. One entry per CDR3 protein, called by TCRdb with MiXCR from the PCR reads. The sample lists around 19,000 distinct CDR3 sequences; under 70% were seen once. The sample comprised CD4+ T cells from blood, cultured in vitro. These receptors were collected from a human donor who had recovered from COVID-19.

In this sample, this clonotype turned up once. This chain links TRBV20-1 with TRBJ1-3, with D unresolved. Germline CDR1 reads DFQATT; CDR2 reads SNEGSKA (reference sequence). V was shortened by 6 bases and J by 2 bases, with 14 bases between the two germline ends. The CDR3 is 14 amino acids. For the CDR3, the DNA is TGCAGTGCGGTCCCCCCCCGCGCTGGAAACACCATATATTTT. Translating gives CSAVPPRAGNTIYF.

Here the CDR3 DNA reads TGCAGTGCTAGGGAGCGGGAGAACTCCTACAATGAGCAGTTCTTC. Its protein is CSARERENSYNEQFF. This rearrangement joins TRBV20-1 to TRBJ2-1; 8 nucleotides match TRBD2. The ends lost 3 bases at V and 0 bases at J; junction bases unmatched: 4. Germline CDR1 reads DFQATT; CDR2 reads SNEGSKA (reference sequence). The CDR3 runs to 15 residues.

The chain employs TRBV20-1 and TRBJ2-5, with D tentatively TRBD2 (6 bases). The CDR3 runs 14 residues. Trimming removed 1 base from V and 5 bases from J, with 14 bases in between. Germline V gene lookup returns CDR1 DFQATT and CDR2 SNEGSKA (reference sequence). The CDR3: CSARAFSSGETQYF. As DNA, the CDR3 is TGCAGTGCTAGAGCCTTCTCAAGCGGGGAGACCCAGTACTTC.

This clonotype has a handful of counts. The V call is TRBV2, the J call TRBJ1-6, with TRBD1 as a possible D gene (6 bases). V lost 7 bases, J lost 4 bases, and 8 bases lay in between. The germline CDR1 and CDR2 sequences are SNHLY and FYNNEI. This CDR3 has 13 amino acids. In nucleotides, the CDR3 is TGTGCCAGCATTCAGGGGTATAATTCACCCCTCCACTTT. This encodes CASIQGYNSPLHF.

The rearrangement joins TRBV12-3 or TRBV12-4 to TRBJ2-5; no reliable D call. The V end lost 0 bases, the J end lost 5 bases, and 7 bases lay between the germline ends. CDR3 length: 13 residues. CDR3 in DNA: TGTGCCAGCAGTTTAGCGGGATCGGAGACCCAGTACTTC. It encodes CASSLAGSETQYF.

The chain couples TRBV5-4 to TRBJ2-1; D gene ambiguous. The CDR3 totals 15 residues. Trimming removed 6 bases from V and 0 bases from J, with 13 bases in between. Per the germline V gene, CDR1 is SGHNT and CDR2 is YYREEE (reference sequence). The CDR3: CASTMGFGSYNEQFF. CDR3 bases: TGTGCCAGCACGATGGGTTTTGGCTCCTACAATGAGCAGTTCTTC.

The J gene is TRBJ2-5, the V gene TRBV6-5; tentative D call: TRBD2 (5 bases). Germline CDR1 MNHEY, CDR2 SVGAGI. V was shortened by 4 bases and J by 3 bases, with 15 bases between the two germline ends. The CDR3 runs to 15 residues. CDR3 nucleotide sequence: TGTGCCAGCAGTTCCAATCTAGCTGCTGAAGAGACCCAGTACTTC. Translated, it gives CASSSNLAAEETQYF.

This sequence joins TRBV3-1 and TRBJ2-7; TRBD1 matches 8 bases. The germline V gene has CDR1 LGHDT and CDR2 YNNKEL (reference sequence). V lost 4 bases to trimming and J lost 3 bases; unmatched junction nucleotides: 11. The CDR3 extends over 16 amino acids. In DNA, the CDR3 is TGTGCCAGCAGCCGCGTAACCGGGACAGGTAGCTACGAGCAGTACTTC. Translating it yields CASSRVTGTGSYEQYF.

This sequence joins TRBV7-2 and TRBJ2-7; D unclear. The CDR3 is 11 amino acids. Germline assignment: CDR1 SGHTA and CDR2 FQGNSA. The ends were cut back, 5 bases at V and 6 bases at J, with 8 bases in the middle. The CDR3 DNA sequence: TGTGCCAGCAGCCCGCGTCTCGAGCAGTACTTC. Protein product: CASSPRLEQYF.

This clonotype was picked up a small number of times. The chain couples TRBV7-8 to TRBJ1-5; the D gene is possibly TRBD1 (5 bases). This CDR3 is built from 14 residues. Per germline, CDR1 SGHVS and CDR2 FQNEAQ. V was cut by 4 bases and J by 3 bases, with 10 bases left in between. The CDR3 DNA follows: TGTGCCAGCAGCTCTGACAGAGCCAATCAGCCCCAGCATTTT. Protein product: CASSSDRANQPQHF.

The gene calls are TRBV6-2 or TRBV6-3 and TRBJ2-7; TRBD2 matches 10 bases. Per germline, CDR1 MNHEY and CDR2 SVGEGT. CDR3 length: 16 residues. The ends lost 6 bases at V and 0 bases at J; junction bases unmatched: 8. As DNA, the CDR3 is TGTGCCAGCAGCGACGCACTAGCGGGGAGCTCCTACGAGCAGTACTTC. Protein sequence: CASSDALAGSSYEQYF.

The chain links TRBV19 to TRBJ1-1, with D possibly matching TRBD1 (5 bases). Germline loops: CDR1 LNHDA, CDR2 SQIVND (reference sequence). V was pared by 7 bases and J by 8 bases, with 20 bases between. The CDR3 has 14 residues. The CDR3 region has the DNA TGTGCCAGTAATGGGGGGACGGCTTTTTCGGAAGCTTTCTTT. Protein: CASNGGTAFSEAFF. The variable domain in full, with the rest retrieved from reference TRBV19 and TRBJ1-1, is DGGITQSPKYLFRKEGQNVTLSCEQNLNHDAMYWYRQDPGQGLRLIYYSQIVNDFQKGDIAEGYSVSREKKESFPLTVTSAQKNPTAFYLCASNGGTAFSEAFFGQGTRLTVV.

The chain is built from TRBV7-2 and TRBJ2-2; D not certain. The CDR3 is 13 residues long. V was trimmed by 4 bases and J by 8 bases, leaving 11 bases between them. Germline CDR1 is SGHTA and CDR2 is FQGNSA. Here the CDR3 reads CASSSSVTGELFF. In DNA form, the CDR3 reads TGTGCCAGCAGCTCTTCGGTAACTGGGGAGCTGTTTTTT.

J is TRBJ2-3 and V is TRBV5-4; 8 bases map to TRBD2. Germline CDR1 and CDR2: SGHNT and YYREEE (reference sequence). The CDR3 consists of 14 residues. After removal of 2 bases from V and 4 bases from J, the junction contained 3 bases not matched to a gene. CDR3 nucleotides: TGTGCCAGCAGCTTACAACTAGCGGCAGATACGCAGTATTTT. Amino acids: CASSLQLAADTQYF.

The chain has TRBV20-1 and TRBJ2-4; D uncertain. CDR3 length: 10 residues. CDR1 DFQATT and CDR2 SNEGSKA come from the germline V gene (reference sequence). Trimming pared 7 bases from V and 6 bases from J, leaving 7 bases between. The CDR3 is CSGNRNIQYF. CDR3 DNA sequence: TGCAGTGGCAATAGAAACATTCAGTACTTC.

This clonotype was found a few times. DNA of the CDR3: TGCAGTGCGAGGACAGGCGAAACTAATGAAAAACTGTTTTTT. Amino acid sequence: CSARTGETNEKLFF. The chain combines TRBV20-1 with TRBJ1-4; 7 bases map to TRBD1. The length of the CDR3 is 14 residues. Trimming took 6 bases from V and 1 from J; bases not matched to a gene: 5. From germline, CDR1 is DFQATT and CDR2 SNEGSKA (reference sequence).

V gene TRBV28 combines with J gene TRBJ1-3; D unresolved. V shed 10 bases and J shed 14 bases, with 21 bases lying between them. Germline V gene sequence: CDR1 MDHEN, CDR2 SYDVKM. The CDR3 is made up of 12 amino acids. The CDR3 DNA is TGTGCCACCTTGGACCCGCTATTAGGAGTATATTTT. Amino acid sequence: CATLDPLLGVYF.

The rearrangement links TRBV21-1 to TRBJ2-3; TRBD1 is the table's D call and was not checked against the DNA. TRBV21-1 is designated a pseudogene. The CDR3 is made up of 16 amino acids. The CDR3 coding sequence is TGTGCCAGCAGCAACAGGGGGACAGGGGAGCCAGATACGCAGTATTTT. Residues: CASSNRGTGEPDTQYF.

The chain couples TRBV18 to TRBJ1-5, with D perhaps matching TRBD1 (6 bases). V dropped 6 bases and J dropped 0 bases, with 24 bases sitting between them. This CDR3 comprises 19 residues. CDR1 KGHSH and CDR2 LQKENI come from the germline V gene. The CDR3: CASSPREGGAFSSNQPQHF. Here the CDR3 DNA reads TGTGCCAGCTCCCCAAGGGAGGGGGGCGCTTTTAGTAGCAATCAGCCCCAGCATTTT. Full variable domain (remainder filled in from reference TRBV18 and TRBJ1-5): NAGVMQNPRHLVRRRGQEARLRCSPMKGHSHVYWYRQLPEEGLKFMVYLQKENIIDESGMPKERFSAEFPKEGPSILRIQQVVRGDSAAYFCASSPREGGAFSSNQPQHFGDGTRLSIL.

The V call is TRBV20-1, the J call TRBJ2-7, with TRBD2 matching over 7 bases. The CDR3 sequence is 14 residues long. In germline, CDR1 is DFQATT, CDR2 SNEGSKA (reference sequence). V was pared by 3 bases and J by 3 bases, with 8 bases of the junction left unmatched. CDR3: CSARWAGDRYEQYF. In DNA form, the CDR3 reads TGCAGTGCTAGGTGGGCGGGAGATCGCTACGAGCAGTACTTC.

V is TRBV28 and J is TRBJ2-2; 7 bases match TRBD1. The ends lost 6 bases at V and 7 bases at J; junction bases unmatched: 17. Germline V lookup: CDR1 MDHEN, CDR2 SYDVKM. The CDR3 sequence is 17 residues long. CDR3: CASSLGGANVGHGELFF. The CDR3 nucleotides read TGTGCCAGCAGCTTAGGGGGCGCTAATGTGGGACACGGGGAGCTGTTTTTT.